This T cell receptor beta chain appears in the sequencing data of a study of metastatic and nonmetastatic thyroid tumors. At the level of the study: Repertoires were compared across blood and tumor or nodule tissue from malignant and benign thyroid patients. Overall study results and limits: A significant increase in TCR beta diversity was reportedly seen in malignant thyroid tumors relative to benign nodules, in blood and tumor.

This clone was detected a few times. The antigen is undetermined. The ends were cut back, 3 bases at V and 6 bases at J, with 9 bases in the middle. This CDR3 is 13 amino acids long. Germline V gene data show CDR1 as MNHEY and CDR2 as SMNVEV (reference sequence). Before thyroid surgery, none of the patients had received any treatment. Source study methods: A classifier for distant metastasis in papillary thyroid cancer was constructed using CDR3 differences observed across clinicopathological groups. TCRdb recomputed clones from the PCR reads via MiXCR. The authors' filters were not applied to this entry. This repertoire shows around 28,000 clones, around 16% found once; its top ten account for 4.7%.

This sequence joins TRBV27 and TRBJ1-5; D is unresolved. This clonotype was sampled from a female donor with papillary thyroid cancer or a benign thyroid nodule (not recorded which). Some clones in this sample may be carry-over from other donors' samples. The sample consisted of blood. CDR3 loop: CASSFSGFQPQHF. CDR3 nucleotide sequence: TGTGCCAGCAGTTTTAGCGGGTTTCAGCCCCAGCATTTT.